The 25 T cell receptor beta chains given below trace back to one sample, sequenced in a study of blood T cells in healthy people across ages. A second PCR of roughly 7 to 11 cycles used a sample-barcoded 5' primer and a J-beta primer mix. MiXCR was run by TCRdb on the 5' RACE reads, yielding one entry per CDR3 protein. The table has 710,000 or so distinct CDR3 sequences, 32% seen once. The sequenced material came from blood. The receptors originated from a woman of 80 years or more in good health.

With respect to this clonotype: A junction boundary mismatches the germline segment, possibly from a read error. CDR3 DNA sequence: TGCGCCAGCGGCTTGGGGGACAGGCTCACCGGGGAGCTGTTTTTT. Translating it yields CASGLGDRLTGELFF. The rearrangement uses TRBV5-1 and TRBJ2-2, with 8 bases lining up with TRBD1. This CDR3 has 15 amino acids. Per germline, CDR1 SGHRS and CDR2 YFSETQ.

This clonotype was detected only a few times. The V gene is TRBV2, the J gene TRBJ2-7; 10 bases are a match to TRBD2. Germline CDR1 SNHLY, CDR2 FYNNEI. The CDR3 has 13 amino acids. Trimming took 6 bases from V and 3 from J; bases not matched to a gene: 2. Written as DNA, the CDR3 is TGTGCCAGCAGGGCTAGCGGGGGCTACGAGCAGTACTTC. Translating it yields CASRASGGYEQYF.

This clonotype has ten or more counts. This sequence may be a read error, since a much larger clone differs from it by one base. This chain joins TRBV7-2 and TRBJ1-2; 10 nucleotides match TRBD1. The CDR3 sequence is 14 residues long. Trimming cost V 6 bases and J 3 bases; bases outside gene matches: 4. CDR1 and CDR2 from the germline V gene are SGHTA and FQGNSA. The CDR3 sequence is CASRWGQGYYGYTF. Here the CDR3 DNA reads TGTGCCAGCAGATGGGGACAGGGGTACTATGGCTACACCTTC.

This chain uses TRBV20-1 with TRBJ1-4; D is unresolved. The CDR3 contains 13 residues. Germline loops: CDR1 DFQATT, CDR2 SNEGSKA (reference sequence). V lost 4 bases and J 5 bases, leaving 11 bases between the germline ends. The CDR3 is CSAKEQLNEKLFF. The CDR3 DNA follows: TGCAGTGCTAAAGAACAGCTCAATGAAAAACTGTTTTTT.

This clonotype was recorded at least ten times. The CDR3 here is CASSQEVGRGAETQYF. The CDR3 nucleotides are TGCGCCAGCAGCCAAGAAGTCGGCAGGGGAGCGGAGACCCAGTACTTC. V usage is TRBV4-3 and J usage is TRBJ2-5, with D possibly TRBD1 on 6 matching bases. CDR1 is LGHNA and CDR2 is YSLEER in the germline V gene. Trimming removed 0 bases at V and 5 bases at J, with 16 bases between. The CDR3 covers 16 residues.

The chain recombines TRBV30 with TRBJ1-5; 8 positions agree with TRBD1. Germline CDR1 and CDR2: GTSNPN and SVGIG (reference sequence). With V trimmed by 2 bases and J by 7 bases, 10 bases remained unmatched. This CDR3 spans 15 amino acids. This CDR3 reads CAWSFGQGRGQPQHF. DNA of the CDR3: TGTGCCTGGAGTTTCGGACAGGGTCGGGGACAGCCCCAGCATTTT. Filled out from reference TRBV30 and TRBJ1-5, the complete variable domain reads SQTIHQWPATLVQPVGSPLSLECTVEGTSNPNLYWYRQAAGRGLQLLFYSVGIGQISSEVPQNLSASRPQDRQFILSSKKLLLSDSGFYLCAWSFGQGRGQPQHFGDGTRLSIL.

This clonotype was counted only a few times. One junction end disagrees with the germline gene, perhaps due to a read error. The chain uses TRBV12-3 or TRBV12-4 and TRBJ2-3, with 7 bases identical to TRBD2. CDR3 size: 16 residues. The CDR3, as DNA: TGTGCCAGCAGTTTAGTAGGACTAGTCACCACAGATGCGCAGTATTTT. This gives the protein CASSLVGLVTTDAQYF.

In its sample, this clonotype was seen a few times. The V and J genes are TRBV20-1 and TRBJ1-1; D remains ambiguous. Germline assignment: CDR1 DFQATT and CDR2 SNEGSKA (reference sequence). There are 12 residues in the CDR3. V lost 6 bases, J lost 10 bases, and 18 bases lay in between. Here the CDR3 reads CSASPVSVGAFF. CDR3 sequence (DNA): TGCAGTGCAAGTCCGGTTTCGGTAGGAGCTTTCTTT.

This clonotype was detected ten times or more. J is TRBJ2-1 and V is TRBV7-8; tentatively, D is TRBD2 (6 bases). The CDR3 loop spans 13 amino acids. CDR1 SGHVS and CDR2 FQNEAQ come from the germline V gene. The V gene lost 1 base and the J gene lost 9 bases, with 10 bases spanning the gap. CDR3 DNA: TGTGCCAGCAGCTTAGTATTGGGAGGTGAGCAGTTCTTC. Translated: CASSLVLGGEQFF.

This clonotype was picked up many times. The CDR3, as DNA: TGCAGTGCCAGACAGGTGAAGGATTCACCCCTCCACTTT. Protein sequence: CSARQVKDSPLHF. The J gene is TRBJ1-6, the V gene TRBV20-1, with D maybe TRBD1 (6 bases). The ends were cut back, 6 bases at V and 8 bases at J, with 14 bases in the middle. Per germline, CDR1 DFQATT and CDR2 SNEGSKA (reference sequence). The CDR3 spans 13 residues.

At least ten counts were recorded for this clonotype. The chain combines TRBV7-9 with TRBJ1-2; no reliable D call. The V gene's germline CDR1 is SEHNR and CDR2 FQNEAQ (reference sequence). Trimming took off 0 bases at V and 5 bases at J, with 13 bases between the two ends. The CDR3 consists of 15 residues. The CDR3 region has the DNA TGTGCCAGCAGCTTAGCGCCGAACAGCCAATATGGCTACACCTTC. This encodes CASSLAPNSQYGYTF.

This clonotype was recorded many times. The V gene is TRBV6-5, the J gene TRBJ2-3, with TRBD1 as a possible D gene (6 bases). This CDR3 is 15 amino acids long. Germline V gene lookup returns CDR1 MNHEY and CDR2 SVGAGI. The V gene lost 7 bases and the J gene lost 6 bases, with 20 bases spanning the gap. CDR3 loop: CASNRAGTGPDTQYF. Written as DNA, the CDR3 is TGTGCCAGCAATCGGGCGGGTACAGGGCCGGATACGCAGTATTTT.

The rearrangement uses TRBV5-1 and TRBJ2-2, with D unresolved. The germline CDR1 and CDR2 sequences are SGHRS and YFSETQ. CDR3 length: 14 amino acids. Trimming stripped 4 bases from V and 6 bases from J, with 13 bases between. Here the CDR3 reads CASSQNLRPGELFF. The CDR3 DNA reads TGCGCCAGCAGCCAAAACCTCCGTCCCGGGGAGCTGTTTTTT.

The table lists this clonotype with a count of one. The CDR3 nucleotides read TGTGCCAGCAGCTTAGCACACAGGGGCTACGAGCAGTACTTC. Amino acids: CASSLAHRGYEQYF. This rearrangement joins TRBV11-2 to TRBJ2-4, with 7 bases matching TRBD1. The DNA end lines up better with TRBJ2-7; the J call may be wrong. This CDR3 contains 14 residues. Germline values: CDR1 SGHAT, CDR2 FQNNGV.

This chain links TRBV28 with TRBJ2-7; D gene ambiguous. Germline CDR1 is MDHEN and CDR2 is SYDVKM. Trimming stripped 6 bases from V and 3 bases from J, with 15 bases between. This CDR3 comprises 14 residues. The CDR3 nucleotides read TGTGCCAGCAGCTCCGGGTCCGTGGTCTACGAGCAGTACTTC. This encodes CASSSGSVVYEQYF.

With respect to this clonotype: A much more abundant neighbour one base away suggests this may be a read error. This chain connects TRBV7-2 to TRBJ1-1; D gene unclear. CDR1 SGHTA and CDR2 FQGNSA come from the germline V gene. Deletions cut 0 bases from V and 8 bases from J, with 10 bases between. The CDR3 length is 13 residues. As DNA, the CDR3 is TGTGCCAGCAGCTTAGCTGTTTCACGAGAAGCTTTCTTT. This codes for CASSLAVSREAFF.

This chain connects TRBV9 to TRBJ1-2; 9 bases fit TRBD1. The V and J ends lost 3 bases and 3 bases, in that order; junction bases with no gene match: 6. The germline gives CDR1 SGDLS, CDR2 YYNGEE. The CDR3 runs 15 residues. The CDR3 nucleotides read TGTGCCAGCAGCGAGGGGGACAGGGCCGACTATGGCTACACCTTC. Translated: CASSEGDRADYGYTF.

The chain carries TRBV7-2 and TRBJ2-4; 16 bases fit TRBD2. This CDR3 spans 18 amino acids. Per germline, CDR1 SGHTA and CDR2 FQGNSA. With 4 bases clipped from V and 4 bases from J, the junction kept 7 bases outside the gene matches. This chain's CDR3 is CASSSWGLAGGGKNIQYF. CDR3 coding DNA: TGTGCCAGCAGCTCCTGGGGACTAGCGGGAGGGGGAAAAAACATTCAGTACTTC.

The chain links TRBV20-1 to TRBJ2-7; maybe TRBD1 (6 bases). The CDR3 sequence is 12 residues long. V was shortened by 6 bases and J by 3 bases, with 12 bases between the two germline ends. The V gene's germline CDR1 is DFQATT and CDR2 SNEGSKA (reference sequence). The CDR3 here is CSASRDIYEQYF. The CDR3 DNA reads as TGCAGTGCCTCTCGGGACATCTACGAGCAGTACTTC.

In its sample, this clonotype was seen many times. The chain has TRBV3-1 and TRBJ2-5, with 11 bases that match TRBD2. Germline lookup yields CDR1 LGHDT and CDR2 YNNKEL (reference sequence). The V gene end was trimmed by 1 base and the J gene end by 3 bases; junction bases not matched to a gene: 10. The CDR3 totals 18 residues. For the CDR3, the DNA is TGTGCCAGCAGCCAAGTGAGGTCTAGCGGGGGGACAAAAGAGACCCAGTACTTC. Its translation: CASSQVRSSGGTKETQYF.

Concerning this clonotype: This may arise from a read error, as a much more abundant clone is one base away. The J gene is TRBJ1-2, the V gene TRBV5-1; D is unclear. The CDR3 is made up of 14 amino acids. Germline V lookup: CDR1 SGHRS, CDR2 YFSETQ. CDR3 in DNA: TGCGCCAGCAACTTGCCGGCGCTCAACTATGGCTACACCTTC. Translation: CASNLPALNYGYTF.

This clonotype has at least ten counts. This chain connects TRBV29-1 to TRBJ2-4; D might be TRBD1 or TRBD2, each matching 5 bases. This CDR3 comprises 12 residues. Between the trimmed V and J ends, which lost 7 bases and 9 bases, there was a span of 16 bases. Germline V lookup: CDR1 SQVTM, CDR2 ANQGSEA. The CDR3, as DNA: TGCAGCGGAGGGGAGAGGGGAAGCATTCAGTACTTC. This translates into CSGGERGSIQYF.

This clonotype was counted only a few times. A much larger clone differs from this one at a single base, so this may be a read error. The chain employs TRBV14 and TRBJ2-1, with D unclear. Matching the DNA end better, TRBJ2-7 makes the J call doubtful. CDR1 is SGHDN and CDR2 is FVKESK in the germline V gene. The CDR3 is made up of 16 amino acids. The CDR3 sequence: CASSQGADTSYNEQYF. In DNA form, the CDR3 reads TGTGCCAGCAGCCAAGGTGCGGATACCTCCTACAATGAGCAGTACTTC.

This clonotype was counted between two and nine times. This sequence joins TRBV5-6 and TRBJ2-7, with D hard to call. V lost 4 bases, J lost 12 bases, and 26 bases lay in between. The CDR3 extends over 15 amino acids. The germline V gene has CDR1 SGHDT and CDR2 YYEEEE. The CDR3 reads CASSQGKQQRLSGYF. CDR3 bases: TGTGCCAGCAGCCAAGGGAAACAGCAAAGGCTGTCAGGGTACTTC.

This clonotype was recorded many times. Here the CDR3 reads CASSQGGQGLNEQYF. The CDR3 bases are TGCGCCAGCAGCCAAGGAGGACAGGGGCTCAACGAGCAGTACTTC. The V gene is TRBV5-1, the J gene TRBJ2-7; 9 bases are a match to TRBD1. V lost 4 bases and J lost 5; bases outside the gene matches: 10. CDR1 is SGHRS and CDR2 is YFSETQ in the germline V gene. This CDR3 is 15 amino acids long. The complete variable domain, with remaining parts taken from reference TRBV5-1 and TRBJ2-7, reads KAGVTQTPRYLIKTRGQQVTLSCSPISGHRSVSWYQQTPGQGLQFLFEYFSETQRNKGNFPGRFSGRQFSNSRSEMNVSTLELGDSALYLCASSQGGQGLNEQYFGPGTRLTVT.